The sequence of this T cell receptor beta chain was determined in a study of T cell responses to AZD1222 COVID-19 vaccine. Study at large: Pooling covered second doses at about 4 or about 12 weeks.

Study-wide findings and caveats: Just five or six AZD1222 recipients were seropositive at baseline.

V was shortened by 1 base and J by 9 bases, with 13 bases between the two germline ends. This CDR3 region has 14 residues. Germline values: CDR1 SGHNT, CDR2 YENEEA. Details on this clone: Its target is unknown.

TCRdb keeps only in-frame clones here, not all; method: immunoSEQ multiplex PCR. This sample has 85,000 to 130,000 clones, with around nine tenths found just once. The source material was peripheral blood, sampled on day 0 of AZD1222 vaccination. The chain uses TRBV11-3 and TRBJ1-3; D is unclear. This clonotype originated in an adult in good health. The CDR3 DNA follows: TGTGCCAGCAGCTTAGTATCGGACTCGTCCACCATATATTTT. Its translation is CASSLVSDSSTIYF.